This TCR beta chain was obtained from a study of cytomegalovirus exposure and HLA in healthy donors. General study points: Rare sequences made up most TCRs, while some public TCRs were found in many donors. The authors reported that TCR beta sequences could predict HLA-A and HLA-B alleles. These predictions were accurate for most subjects in the first cohort.

The CDR3 totals 16 residues. CDR1 and CDR2 (germline): SGHAT, FQNNGV. J gave up 0 bases and V 5 bases, and 6 bases lay outside the gene matches. A remark on this clone: What it binds is not known.

The PCR was carried out with 60 Vbeta primers and 13 Jbeta primers. Assay used: immunoSEQ multiplex PCR; TCRdb lists only in-frame clones, some missing. The data contain 170,000 or so clones, 84% of them singletons. The sequenced material came from PBMCs. This receptor was obtained from a boy aged 2 to 9 in good health and CMV-seronegative. The rearrangement joins TRBV11-2 to TRBJ2-5; TRBD2 agrees at 10 bases. CDR3 sequence (DNA): TGTGCCAGCAGCCCGAGGGGGACTAGCGACCAAGAGACCCAGTACTTC. It translates to CASSPRGTSDQETQYF.